This T cell receptor beta chain was sequenced during a study of blood T cell repertoires in COVID-19. About the research overall: There were acute and convalescent COVID-19 samples, and they came from the United States, Italy and Spain. The cDNA or gDNA used as material had been derived from T cells, B-cell-depleted T cells, or PBMCs.

Per germline, CDR1 MGHRA and CDR2 YSYEKL. The CDR3 is 16 amino acids. Deletions cut 1 base from V and 2 bases from J, with 9 bases between. Original methodology: Cell counts per sample came from amplifying reference gene primers. TCRdb keeps only in-frame clones here, not all; method: immunoSEQ multiplex PCR. V and J calls and clone size follow that table, whereas D and trimming were derived from the DNA. Here the sample spans 17,000 or so clones, around 90% being singletons. The receptor comes from a man aged 50 to 59 with active COVID-19. This chain uses TRBV4-1 with TRBJ2-6, with a weak D call TRBD2 (6 bases). Sequences were obtained from peripheral blood. The chain's CDR3 is CASSQAGGAGANVLTF. CDR3 DNA sequence: TGCGCCAGCAGCCAAGCAGGAGGGGCTGGGGCCAACGTCCTGACTTTC.